The rows below give T cell receptor beta chains drawn from one sample of a study of cytomegalovirus exposure and HLA in healthy donors. Measured with immunoSEQ multiplex PCR; TCRdb has only the in-frame clones, and not every one. Of about 91,000 clones detected, approximately 86% appear once; the ten largest clones hold around a tenth. Sequencing input: PBMCs. These TCRs come from a young man in good health and CMV-seropositive. Each CDR3 is given with its conserved first and last residue. The D gene is left open where the match is weak. Clone sizes are given selectively: once, few, many, or a class where the clone is expanded.

13 | - | - | TRBJ2-7 | TRBV9 | CASSTSRDYEQYF | TGTGCCAGCAGCACCTCCAGGGACTACGAGCAGTACTTC
15 | - | TRBD1 | TRBJ2-6 | TRBV2 | CASSETGIGANVLTF | TGTGCCAGCAGCGAGACAGGGATCGGGGCCAACGTCCTGACTTTC
12 | - | - | TRBJ2-2 | TRBV29-1 | CSALGETGELFF | TGCAGCGCCCTCGGGGAAACCGGGGAGCTGTTTTTT
13 | - | - | TRBJ2-7 | TRBV7-3 | CASSLWPGSWQYF | TGTGCCAGCAGCTTATGGCCGGGAAGCTGGCAGTACTTC
14 | - | - | TRBJ1-5 | TRBV28 | CASSLLGAGQPQHF | TGTGCCAGCAGTTTACTGGGGGCTGGGCAGCCCCAGCATTTT
14 | - | - | TRBJ2-2 | TRBV5-1 | CASSAQGGTGELFF | TGCGCCAGCAGCGCCCAGGGGGGAACCGGGGAGCTGTTTTTT
15 | - | TRBD2 | TRBJ2-1 | TRBV7-3 | CASSLSGRSYNEQFF | TGTGCCAGCAGCTTAAGCGGGAGGTCCTACAATGAGCAGTTCTTC
15 | - | - | TRBJ1-2 | TRBV11-2 | CASSLDSYGNYGYTF | TGTGCCAGCAGCTTAGATTCATACGGGAACTATGGCTACACCTTC
15 | - | - | TRBJ2-3 | TRBV7-9 | CASSGSSGNTDTQYF | TGTGCCAGCAGCGGAAGCAGCGGCAACACAGATACGCAGTATTTT
14 | - | TRBD2 | TRBJ2-1 | TRBV13 | CASSSLAGEGEQFF | TGTGCCAGCAGCTCCCTGGCGGGAGAGGGTGAGCAGTTCTTC
14 | - | TRBD1 | TRBJ1-2 | TRBV28 | CASRPPGQGGWYTF | TGTGCCAGCAGACCACCGGGACAGGGCGGTTGGTACACCTTC
14 | - | - | TRBJ1-6 | TRBV2 | CASSGRRGNSPLHF | TGTGCCAGCAGTGGAAGACGGGGGAATTCACCCCTCCACTTT
10 | - | - | TRBJ1-1 | TRBV20-1 | CSAREGGRGF | TGCAGTGCTAGAGAAGGCGGTCGTGGGTTT
13 | - | - | TRBJ1-6 | TRBV5-4 | CASSPGNNSPLHF | TGTGCCAGCAGCCCGGGTAACAATTCACCCCTCCACTTT
17 | - | TRBD2 | TRBJ2-7 | TRBV11-2 | CASSLPRATSGAYEQYF | TGTGCCAGCAGCTTACCCCGCGCTACTAGCGGGGCCTACGAGCAGTACTTC
11 | - | TRBD1 | TRBJ1-1 | TRBV7-9 | CASSLGQKAFF | TGTGCCAGCAGCCTGGGACAGAAAGCTTTCTTT
15 | - | TRBD1 | TRBJ1-4 | TRBV10-2 | CASSEQGQGREKLFF | TGCGCCAGCAGTGAGCAGGGACAGGGACGTGAAAAACTGTTTTTT
14 | - | TRBD1 | TRBJ2-7 | TRBV5-5 | CASSLGQWMYEQYF | TGTGCCAGCAGCCTGGGACAGTGGATGTACGAGCAGTACTTC
14 | - | TRBD1 | TRBJ1-2 | TRBV7-9 | CASSPLWRGHGYTF | TGTGCCAGCAGTCCCCTTTGGAGGGGGCATGGCTACACCTTC
15 | - | - | TRBJ1-5 | TRBV5-1 | CASSVDTNSNQPQHF | TGCGCCAGCAGCGTGGACACCAATAGCAATCAGCCCCAGCATTTT
15 | - | - | TRBJ1-4 | TRBV10-3 | CAINESILVSEKLFF | TGTGCCATCAATGAGAGCATCCTGGTTTCTGAAAAACTGTTTTTT
16 | once | TRBD2 | TRBJ2-1 | TRBV5-4 | CASTPQVGASGREQFF | TGTGCCAGCACCCCCCAGGTGGGGGCTAGCGGGAGGGAGCAGTTCTTC
17 | - | TRBD2 | TRBJ2-3 | TRBV11-2 | CASSRLGAGGPRNTQYF | TGTGCCAGCAGCCGCCTGGGGGCGGGAGGGCCTCGGAATACGCAGTATTTT
14 | - | TRBD2 | TRBJ2-5 | TRBV10-3 | CAISSGSLQETQYF | TGTGCCATCAGCAGCGGGAGTCTCCAAGAGACCCAGTACTTC
15 | - | TRBD1 | TRBJ1-2 | TRBV6-5 | CASSYLTGGFSGYTF | TGTGCCAGCAGTTACCTAACAGGGGGCTTTAGTGGCTACACCTTC
13 | few | - | TRBJ2-7 | TRBV7-2 | CASSLNRFYEQYF | TGTGCCAGCAGCTTAAACAGGTTCTACGAGCAGTACTTC
13 | - | TRBD2 | TRBJ2-7 | TRBV2 | CASSGGLAGEQYF | TGTGCCAGCAGTGGGGGACTAGCGGGCGAGCAGTACTTC
14 | - | - | TRBJ1-1 | TRBV5-1 | CASSLLTGNTEAFF | TGCGCCAGCAGCTTGTTGACAGGGAACACTGAAGCTTTCTTT
15 | - | - | TRBJ1-4 | TRBV15 | CATSRQGNEYEKLFF | TGTGCCACCAGCAGACAGGGCAATGAGTATGAAAAACTGTTTTTT
14 | - | TRBD1 | TRBJ2-2 | TRBV28 | CASRVQGSAGELFF | TGTGCCAGCAGAGTACAGGGGAGCGCCGGGGAGCTGTTTTTT
13 | - | - | TRBJ1-2 | TRBV7-9 | CTSSPTANYGYTF | TGTACCAGCAGCCCGACAGCTAACTATGGCTACACCTTC
12 | - | - | TRBJ1-5 | TRBV27 | CASSSNNQPQHF | TGTGCCAGCAGTTCAAACAATCAGCCCCAGCATTTT
15 | - | - | TRBJ2-3 | TRBV30 | CAWSVPVRGTDTQYF | TGTGCCTGGAGTGTACCGGTCCGTGGCACAGATACGCAGTATTTT
16 | - | TRBD2 | TRBJ2-5 | TRBV5-1 | CASSLWRGGTQETQYF | TGCGCCAGCAGCTTGTGGCGGGGAGGGACCCAAGAGACCCAGTACTTC
17 | once | - | TRBJ2-3 | TRBV5-1 | CASSLAMTQGISDTQYF | TGCGCCAGCAGCTTGGCCATGACTCAGGGGATCTCAGATACGCAGTATTTT
15 | - | - | TRBJ1-1 | TRBV30 | CAWSVLDTLFTEAFF | TGTGCCTGGAGTGTTTTGGACACACTTTTCACTGAAGCTTTCTTT
15 | - | TRBD1 | TRBJ2-7 | TRBV27 | CASSSWDRGSDEQYF | TGTGCCAGCAGTTCCTGGGACAGGGGGTCCGACGAGCAGTACTTC
18 | - | - | TRBJ1-4 | TRBV28 | CASSFIRQVVGANEKLFF | TGTGCCAGCAGTTTTATCCGACAGGTTGTCGGAGCTAATGAAAAACTGTTTTTT
15 | - | - | TRBJ1-4 | TRBV7-2 | CASSLVAGLNEKLFF | TGTGCCAGCAGCTTAGTGGCAGGGCTTAATGAAAAACTGTTTTTT
13 | - | - | TRBJ2-5 | TRBV6-6 | CASSRTERETQYF | TGTGCCAGCAGTCGGACAGAGCGAGAGACCCAGTACTTC
14 | - | TRBD1 | TRBJ2-7 | TRBV5-1 | CASSSGQVDYEQYF | TGCGCCAGCAGCTCCGGACAGGTTGACTACGAGCAGTACTTC
14 | - | TRBD1 | TRBJ2-7 | TRBV5-5 | CASSFDRGRYEQYF | TGTGCCAGCAGCTTCGACAGGGGGAGGTACGAGCAGTACTTC
13 | - | - | TRBJ2-4 | TRBV27 | CASSFGGGYIQYF | TGTGCCAGCAGTTTTGGTGGGGGGTACATTCAGTACTTC
14 | - | TRBD1 | TRBJ2-5 | TRBV5-1 | CASSSTGGRETQYF | TGCGCCAGCAGCTCCACAGGGGGTCGGGAGACCCAGTACTTC
20 | - | TRBD2 | TRBJ2-1 | TRBV5-1 | CASSPRPLAGVGEPYNEQFF | TGCGCCAGCAGCCCCCGTCCACTAGCGGGAGTAGGGGAGCCCTACAATGAGCAGTTCTTC
13 | - | - | TRBJ2-5 | TRBV5-1 | CASSAAGQETQYF | TGCGCCAGCAGCGCAGCAGGCCAAGAGACCCAGTACTTC
14 | - | - | TRBJ1-5 | TRBV9 | CASSARGFDQPQHF | TGTGCCAGCAGCGCCAGGGGATTCGACCAGCCCCAGCATTTT
16 | - | TRBD1 | TRBJ1-1 | TRBV6-1 | CASSEPGQGTRTEAFF | TGTGCCAGCAGTGAGCCGGGACAGGGTACGAGGACTGAAGCTTTCTTT
15 | few | TRBD2 | TRBJ2-5 | TRBV6-4 | CASSPSGAGGETQYF | TGTGCCAGCAGCCCCTCCGGAGCGGGAGGGGAGACCCAGTACTTC
13 | - | - | TRBJ2-7 | TRBV19 | CASGLASSYEQYF | TGTGCCAGTGGGCTGGCCTCTTCCTACGAGCAGTACTTC
13 | - | - | TRBJ1-5 | TRBV27 | CASSRTGNQPQHF | TGTGCCAGCAGCAGAACAGGAAACCAGCCCCAGCATTTT
14 | once | TRBD1 | TRBJ2-7 | TRBV5-4 | CASSLGGQVHEQYF | TGTGCCAGCAGCTTGGGGGGACAGGTCCACGAGCAGTACTTC
14 | - | - | TRBJ1-3 | TRBV5-1 | CASSPFLSGNTIYF | TGCGCCAGCAGCCCCTTTCTCTCTGGAAACACCATATATTTT
12 | - | - | TRBJ2-1 | TRBV29-1 | CSAGHGDNEQFF | TGCAGCGCGGGACACGGCGACAATGAGCAGTTCTTC
14 | - | TRBD2 | TRBJ2-7 | TRBV29-1 | CSAARASGSGEQYF | TGCAGCGCAGCCCGGGCTAGCGGGAGCGGCGAGCAGTACTTC
16 | - | TRBD1 | TRBJ1-5 | TRBV6-4 | CASTRRQGVSNQPQHF | TGTGCCAGCACCAGGCGACAGGGAGTTAGCAATCAGCCCCAGCATTTT
17 | few | TRBD2 | TRBJ2-1 | TRBV6-4 | CASSQNVLAGEVNEQFF | TGTGCCAGCAGTCAGAATGTGTTAGCGGGAGAAGTGAATGAGCAGTTCTTC
13 | - | - | TRBJ2-5 | TRBV18 | CASSPGRSGAQYF | TGTGCCAGCTCACCGGGCAGGTCCGGGGCCCAGTACTTC
14 | - | - | TRBJ2-3 | TRBV5-5 | CASSPEGATDTQYF | TGTGCCAGCAGCCCGGAGGGCGCCACAGATACGCAGTATTTT